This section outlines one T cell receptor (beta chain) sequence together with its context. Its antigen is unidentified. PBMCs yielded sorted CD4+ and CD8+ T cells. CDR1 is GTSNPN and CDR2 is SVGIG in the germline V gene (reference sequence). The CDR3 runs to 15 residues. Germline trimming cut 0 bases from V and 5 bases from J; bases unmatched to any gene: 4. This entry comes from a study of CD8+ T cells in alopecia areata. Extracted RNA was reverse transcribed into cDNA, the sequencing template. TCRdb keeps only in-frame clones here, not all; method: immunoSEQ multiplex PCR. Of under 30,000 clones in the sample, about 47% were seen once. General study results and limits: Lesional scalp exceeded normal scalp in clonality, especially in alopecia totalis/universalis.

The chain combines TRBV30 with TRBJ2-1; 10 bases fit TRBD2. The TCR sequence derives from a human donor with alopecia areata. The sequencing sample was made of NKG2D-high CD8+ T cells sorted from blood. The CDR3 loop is CAWSVVTSGDNEQFF. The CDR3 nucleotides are TGTGCCTGGAGTGTGGTTACTAGCGGGGACAATGAGCAGTTCTTC.